The 17 T cell receptor beta chains given below trace back to one sample, sequenced in a study of blood T cell repertoires in COVID-19. Libraries were prepared by immunoSEQ multiplex PCR; TCRdb keeps only in-frame clonotypes and omits some of them. The sample records a few hundred thousand clones, 87% being singletons. Sequencing was done on a sample of PBMCs or T cells enriched from blood (not recorded which). The receptors were gathered from a young man who had recovered from COVID-19.

V and J are TRBV6-5 and TRBJ1-1; 7 nucleotides agree with TRBD1. V trimming: 4 bases; J trimming: 11 bases; junction bases outside the gene matches: 7. Per germline, CDR1 MNHEY and CDR2 SVGAGI. This CDR3 region has 12 residues. The CDR3 DNA is TGTGCCAGCAGTTCCTCGGACAGGTCTGCTTTCTTT. Protein sequence: CASSSSDRSAFF.

V usage is TRBV21-1 and J usage is TRBJ1-5. TRBV21-1 is a pseudogene segment. The CDR3 sequence is 17 residues long. The CDR3 sequence: CASSTYSTGLCCEPQHF. The CDR3 DNA follows: TGTGCCAGCAGCACGTATTCTACGGGACTCTGCTGTGAGCCCCAGCATTTT.

CDR3 region: CASSAPRREPTNEKLFF. CDR3 nucleotides: TGTGCCAGCAGCGCTCCCCGACGGGAACCAACTAATGAAAAACTGTTTTTT. The chain recombines TRBV9 with TRBJ1-4; D is unclear. The germline V gene encodes CDR1 SGDLS and CDR2 YYNGEE. Trimming removed 3 bases from V and 0 bases from J, with 15 bases in between. The CDR3 contains 17 residues.

J is TRBJ1-5 and V is TRBV21-1; whether TRBD1, the table's D call, matches the DNA was not checked. TRBV21-1 is termed a pseudogene. This CDR3 has 19 amino acids. The CDR3 region is CASSKVNRVNPRCNQPQHF. The CDR3 nucleotides read TGTGCCAGCAGCAAAGTAAACAGGGTAAACCCAAGATGCAATCAGCCCCAGCATTTT.

The chain recombines TRBV19 with TRBJ2-1; TRBD1 might be the D (5 bases). Trimming took 6 bases from V and 3 from J, leaving 18 bases between them. Per germline, CDR1 LNHDA and CDR2 SQIVND (reference sequence). CDR3 length equals 16 residues. Written as DNA, the CDR3 is TGTGCCAGTAGGAGCTCCAGGGTAGGTAACTACAATGAGCAGTTCTTC. Translation: CASRSSRVGNYNEQFF. The entire variable domain, with the rest obtained from reference TRBV19 and TRBJ2-1, is as follows: DGGITQSPKYLFRKEGQNVTLSCEQNLNHDAMYWYRQDPGQGLRLIYYSQIVNDFQKGDIAEGYSVSREKKESFPLTVTSAQKNPTAFYLCASRSSRVGNYNEQFFGPGTRLTVL.

J is TRBJ1-6 and V is TRBV19, with 8 bases matching TRBD1. Germline CDR1 LNHDA, CDR2 SQIVND (reference sequence). V lost 7 bases to trimming and J lost 6 bases; unmatched junction nucleotides: 5. There are 14 residues in the CDR3. CDR3 in amino acids: CASTSDRGNSPLHF. The CDR3, as DNA: TGTGCCAGTACCTCCGACAGGGGTAATTCACCCCTCCACTTT.

CDR3 sequence reads: CASTRDSNQPQHF. The CDR3 DNA follows: TGTGCCAGCACCCGAGATAGCAATCAGCCCCAGCATTTT. V usage is TRBV7-9 and J usage is TRBJ1-5; D call uncertain. CDR3 length: 13 amino acids. V was trimmed by 7 bases and J by 0 bases, leaving 7 bases between them. CDR1 is SEHNR and CDR2 is FQNEAQ in the germline V gene (reference sequence).

This clone occurred once. The genes are TRBV15 and TRBJ1-5; 9 nucleotides align to TRBD1. CDR3 length: 13 residues. The V gene end was trimmed by 1 base and the J gene end by 15 bases; junction bases not matched to a gene: 7. Germline V gene lookup returns CDR1 LNHNV and CDR2 YYDKDF (reference sequence). The CDR3 loop reads CATSRVTGTGMHF. The CDR3 nucleotides are TGTGCCACCAGCAGAGTAACCGGGACAGGGATGCATTTT.

The chain couples TRBV4-1 to TRBJ2-1; 11 nucleotides line up with TRBD2. The germline V gene has CDR1 MGHRA and CDR2 YSYEKL. The CDR3 totals 18 residues. The trim removed 2 bases at V and 4 bases at J, leaving 10 bases unmatched. DNA for the CDR3: TGCGCCAGCAGCCAAAACGTACAAGGGACTAGCGGATACAATGAGCAGTTCTTC. Translating it yields CASSQNVQGTSGYNEQFF.

The chain has TRBV21-1 and TRBJ1-1. TRBV21-1 is a pseudogene locus. This CDR3 has 15 amino acids. CDR3 bases: TGTGCCAGCAGCAAAGCGAGGGGGGGGAACACTGAAGCTTTCTTT. Protein sequence: CASSKARGGNTEAFF.

The V and J genes are TRBV11-3 and TRBJ2-5; no reliable D call. CDR1 and CDR2 (germline): SGHNT, YENEEA. Trimming took off 3 bases at V and 4 bases at J, with 18 bases between the two ends. The length of the CDR3 is 16 residues. The CDR3 region is CASSFGSSVGSETQYF. CDR3 in DNA: TGTGCCAGCAGCTTCGGGTCATCGGTTGGGTCAGAGACCCAGTACTTC.

The gene calls are TRBV19 and TRBJ1-2; TRBD1 matches 7 bases. The V gene end was trimmed by 2 bases and the J gene end by 0 bases; junction bases not matched to a gene: 3. CDR1 is LNHDA and CDR2 is SQIVND in the germline V gene (reference sequence). The CDR3 runs 15 residues. The CDR3 sequence: CASSIWQGANYGYTF. Written as DNA, the CDR3 is TGTGCCAGTAGTATATGGCAGGGGGCTAACTATGGCTACACCTTC.

This clone was seen only once. The rearrangement links TRBV11-3 to TRBJ2-7; possible D gene TRBD1, 5 bases. The CDR3 length is 12 residues. CDR1 and CDR2 (germline): SGHNT, YENEEA. V lost 8 bases to trimming and J lost 2 bases, with 10 bases between them. This CDR3 reads CASSRVPYEQYF. In nucleotides, the CDR3 is TGTGCCAGCTCCAGGGTTCCCTACGAGCAGTACTTC. The full variable domain, rest sourced from reference TRBV11-3 and TRBJ2-7, is EAGVVQSPRYKIIEKKQPVAFWCNPISGHNTLYWYLQNLGQGPELLIRYENEEAVDDSQLPKDRFSAERLKGVDSTLKIQPAELGDSAVYLCASSRVPYEQYFGPGTRLTVT.

This clone was recorded a few times. The rearrangement uses TRBV10-3 and TRBJ1-2, with D possibly matching TRBD1 (5 bases). V lost 10 bases and J 7 bases, leaving 19 bases between the germline ends. The CDR3 is 13 amino acids. Germline lookup yields CDR1 ENHRY and CDR2 SYGVKD. CDR3 in amino acids: CATPGLWGRGYTF. The CDR3 DNA is TGTGCCACCCCGGGACTCTGGGGACGTGGCTACACCTTC.

The genes are TRBV18 and TRBJ2-7; 10 bases align to TRBD2. V was pared by 3 bases and J by 5 bases, with 7 bases of the junction left unmatched. CDR1 and CDR2 from the germline V gene are KGHSH and LQKENI. This CDR3 spans 15 amino acids. The CDR3 sequence is CASSPVAGGLHEQYF. The CDR3 DNA follows: TGTGCCAGCTCACCGGTAGCGGGGGGACTCCACGAGCAGTACTTC.

The chain couples TRBV2 to TRBJ1-1; a possible D gene is TRBD1 (6 bases). V was clipped by 4 bases and J by 5 bases, with 17 bases between them. The CDR3 length is 15 residues. Germline CDR1 reads SNHLY; CDR2 reads FYNNEI. This chain's CDR3 is CASSGGRGEETEAFF. The CDR3 DNA is TGTGCCAGCAGTGGTGGCAGGGGAGAAGAGACTGAAGCTTTCTTT.

The chain has TRBV5-1 and TRBJ2-5; possible D gene TRBD1, 5 bases. The germline V gene has CDR1 SGHRS and CDR2 YFSETQ. The CDR3 runs to 16 residues. V lost 0 bases to trimming and J lost 5 bases, with 17 bases between them. The CDR3 coding sequence is TGCGCCAGCAGCTTGGGGGTGGGGCAGAACTGGGAGACCCAGTACTTC. Amino acids: CASSLGVGQNWETQYF.